Listed here are 21 T cell receptor beta chains from one sample, sequenced in a study of cytomegalovirus exposure and HLA in healthy donors. PCR amplification relied on 60 Vbeta primers (plus 13 Jbeta primers). TCRdb keeps only in-frame clones here, not all; method: immunoSEQ multiplex PCR. This table holds about 200,000 clones, about 81% found once. Sequencing used PBMCs. Source of these receptors: a man aged 18 to 30 in good health and CMV-seronegative.

The genes are TRBV4-1 and TRBJ1-6, with 7 bases that match TRBD1. J was trimmed by 5 bases and V by 1 base; bases with no gene match: 11. Per the germline V gene, CDR1 is MGHRA and CDR2 is YSYEKL. The CDR3 runs to 18 residues. This CDR3 is CASSQAEYRGADNSPLHF. The CDR3 nucleotides are TGCGCCAGCAGCCAAGCAGAATACAGGGGAGCAGATAATTCACCCCTCCACTTT.

The chain employs TRBV28 and TRBJ2-5; 13 bases are a match to TRBD2. Trimming removed 4 bases from V and 5 bases from J; junction bases left unmatched: 7. Germline loops: CDR1 MDHEN, CDR2 SYDVKM. The CDR3 loop spans 16 amino acids. In DNA form, the CDR3 reads TGTGCCAGCAGTTGGACTAGCGGGAGTGGGCGGGAGACCCAGTACTTC. Its protein product is CASSWTSGSGRETQYF.

J is TRBJ1-2 and V is TRBV6-1; 7 nucleotides match TRBD1. Germline V gene data show CDR1 as MNHNS and CDR2 as SASEGT. The CDR3 consists of 14 residues. Trimming cost V 8 bases and J 5 bases; bases outside gene matches: 11. CDR3 DNA sequence: TGTGCCAGCCGCTACGCCGGGACAGCTTATGGCTACACCTTC. It specifies CASRYAGTAYGYTF.

The J gene is TRBJ1-5, the V gene TRBV5-6, with 7 bases fitting TRBD1. Germline loops: CDR1 SGHDT, CDR2 YYEEEE. The CDR3 consists of 15 residues. Unmatched junction bases numbered 7, after V lost 2 bases and J lost 5 bases. The CDR3 DNA follows: TGTGCCAGCAGCTTCGGGGACAGTAGGTATCAGCCCCAGCATTTT. Translation gives CASSFGDSRYQPQHF.

For the CDR3, the DNA is TGTGCCAGCAGTCTTACAGGGAAGAAGTTCTTC. Its translation: CASSLTGKKFF. The rearrangement joins TRBV7-8 to TRBJ2-1; D possibly corresponds to TRBD1 (6 bases). Per the germline V gene, CDR1 is SGHVS and CDR2 is FQNEAQ. The CDR3 runs 11 residues. Trimming shortened V by 6 bases and J by 14 bases, and 14 bases separated the two germline ends.

The rearrangement joins TRBV19 to TRBJ2-5, with 10 bases lining up with TRBD2. The last part of the DNA fits TRBJ2-7 better; the J call may be wrong. This CDR3 is 14 amino acids long. Looked up from germline, CDR1 is LNHDA and CDR2 is SQIVND (reference sequence). CDR3 sequence reads: CASSIDRTSGEQYF. CDR3 nucleotides: TGTGCCAGTAGTATAGACCGGACTAGCGGCGAGCAGTACTTC.

The chain links TRBV5-1 to TRBJ1-1; no reliable D call. Germline CDR1 is SGHRS and CDR2 is YFSETQ. Trimming removed 0 bases at V and 8 bases at J, with 11 bases between. The CDR3 totals 13 residues. Here the CDR3 reads CASSLGQDPEAFF. The CDR3 coding sequence is TGCGCCAGCAGCTTGGGGCAAGATCCAGAAGCTTTCTTT.

This clone was found a few times. The rearrangement links TRBV5-1 to TRBJ2-7, with 11 nucleotides matching TRBD2. The length of the CDR3 is 16 residues. With 0 bases clipped from V and 0 bases from J, the junction kept 2 bases outside the gene matches. The germline CDR1 and CDR2 sequences are SGHRS and YFSETQ. CDR3 sequence reads: CASSLDTSGSSYEQYF. The CDR3 DNA reads TGCGCCAGCAGCTTGGATACTAGCGGGAGCTCCTACGAGCAGTACTTC.

CDR3: CASSAGSGGAQEQFF. The CDR3 coding sequence is TGTGCCAGCAGCGCCGGAAGCGGGGGGGCACAGGAGCAGTTCTTC. The rearrangement links TRBV9 to TRBJ2-1; 10 bases line up with TRBD2. CDR1 and CDR2 from the germline V gene are SGDLS and YYNGEE. The CDR3 covers 15 residues. V was clipped by 3 bases and J by 10 bases; unmatched bases: 10.

This chain links TRBV4-3 with TRBJ1-6; possibly TRBD1 for D (6 bases). Germline CDR1 is LGHNA and CDR2 is YSLEER. The length of the CDR3 is 15 residues. V lost 0 bases, J lost 9 bases, and 12 bases lay in between. CDR3 DNA sequence: TGCGCCAGCAGCCAAGAATGGCACAGGGTTTCACCCCTCCACTTT. Translating gives CASSQEWHRVSPLHF.

V is TRBV29-1 and J is TRBJ2-7, with 9 bases that match TRBD1. Losses at the gene ends were 5 bases for V and 0 bases for J; bases not matched to a gene: 5. CDR3 size: 14 residues. In germline, CDR1 is SQVTM, CDR2 ANQGSEA. CDR3 loop: CSVIGTGSSYEQYF. CDR3 nucleotide sequence: TGCAGCGTTATTGGGACAGGGTCCTCCTACGAGCAGTACTTC.

There are a few counts of this clone. This rearrangement joins TRBV6-4 to TRBJ2-3; 12 nucleotides agree with TRBD2. CDR1 is MRHNA, CDR2 SNTAGT, per germline. This CDR3 is built from 15 residues. V gave up 8 bases and J gave up 2 bases; unmatched junction bases: 5. CDR3 in amino acids: CASGSSGGATDTQYF. The CDR3 DNA is TGTGCCAGCGGCTCTAGCGGGGGGGCCACAGATACGCAGTATTTT.

This sequence joins TRBV5-5 and TRBJ2-7; D perhaps matches TRBD1 (9 bases). The germline V gene encodes CDR1 SGHKS and CDR2 YYEKEE (reference sequence). The CDR3 is 16 residues long. V lost 4 bases, J lost 3 bases, and 20 bases lay in between. CDR3 coding DNA: TGTGCCAGCAGCCCTACGGGGGGGACAGGGCGCTACGAGCAGTACTTC. Translating gives CASSPTGGTGRYEQYF. Variable domain in full (rest from reference TRBV5-5 and TRBJ2-7): DAGVTQSPTHLIKTRGQQVTLRCSPISGHKSVSWYQQVLGQGPQFIFQYYEKEERGRGNFPDRFSARQFPNYSSELNVNALLLGDSALYLCASSPTGGTGRYEQYFGPGTRLTVT.

V usage is TRBV5-5 and J usage is TRBJ2-7, with 9 bases that match TRBD2. The CDR3 has 16 residues. V shed 2 bases and J 2 bases; nucleotides not matched to a gene: 8. Germline-derived CDR1 and CDR2 are SGHKS and YYEKEE (reference sequence). The CDR3 sequence: CASSFSGLAGAYEQYF. CDR3 nucleotide sequence: TGTGCCAGCAGCTTCTCTGGTTTAGCGGGGGCCTACGAGCAGTACTTC.

A single count supports this clone. CDR3 amino acids: CASSLGPGTRDEQYF. The CDR3 region has the DNA TGCGCCAGCAGCTTGGGACCGGGAACGAGAGACGAGCAGTACTTC. The rearrangement links TRBV5-1 to TRBJ2-7; tentative D call: TRBD2 (5 bases). This CDR3 is built from 15 residues. Germline V CDR1 and CDR2: SGHRS, YFSETQ. The V end lost 0 bases, the J end lost 5 bases, and 15 bases lay between the germline ends.

The chain is built from TRBV11-2 and TRBJ1-6, with D tentatively TRBD1 (5 bases). V was shortened by 3 bases and J by 10 bases, with 10 bases between the two germline ends. Germline V CDR1 and CDR2: SGHAT, FQNNGV. The CDR3 sequence is 13 residues long. CDR3 residues: CASSFGRVSPLHF. The CDR3 nucleotides read TGTGCCAGCAGCTTTGGCAGGGTCTCACCCCTCCACTTT.

The V call is TRBV7-2, the J call TRBJ2-1, with 9 bases that match TRBD2. This CDR3 is 15 amino acids long. V was pared by 1 base and J by 9 bases, with 7 bases of the junction left unmatched. CDR1 is SGHTA and CDR2 is FQGNSA in the germline V gene. The CDR3, as DNA: TGTGCCAGCAGCTTAGTTAGCGGGAGAAATGGTGAGCAGTTCTTC. This codes for CASSLVSGRNGEQFF.

The rearrangement joins TRBV27 to TRBJ2-7, with D perhaps TRBD1 (6 bases). The CDR3 runs to 11 residues. Germline-derived CDR1 and CDR2 are MNHEY and SMNVEV (reference sequence). V was clipped by 7 bases and J by 7 bases, with 11 bases between them. In DNA, the CDR3 is TGTGCCAGCACCCAAGGGGGTGAGCAGTACTTC. This gives the protein CASTQGGEQYF.

The V call is TRBV9, the J call TRBJ2-1; TRBD2 is a possible D gene (7 bases). This CDR3 region has 14 residues. V was cut by 3 bases and J by 7 bases, with 14 bases left in between. The germline CDR1 and CDR2 sequences are SGDLS and YYNGEE. The CDR3 DNA follows: TGTGCCAGCAGCGGGGGGGGGCTTGGGAATGAGCAGTTCTTC. Translated: CASSGGGLGNEQFF.

The chain combines TRBV11-2 with TRBJ2-1; 14 nucleotides agree with TRBD2. In germline, CDR1 is SGHAT, CDR2 FQNNGV. V trimming: 2 bases; J trimming: 1 base; junction bases outside the gene matches: 7. The CDR3 totals 19 residues. The CDR3 here is CASSLIRGTSGSSYNEQFF. The CDR3 coding sequence is TGTGCCAGCAGCTTAATCCGGGGGACTAGCGGGAGTTCCTACAATGAGCAGTTCTTC.

V and J are TRBV9 and TRBJ2-1; D remains ambiguous. This CDR3 spans 13 amino acids. Germline CDR1 and CDR2: SGDLS and YYNGEE. V lost 0 bases, J lost 8 bases, and 9 bases lay in between. In DNA form, the CDR3 reads TGTGCCAGCAGCGTAGCTTCACTCTATGAGCAGTTCTTC. Translated, it gives CASSVASLYEQFF.